The 18 T cell receptor beta chains in this list originate from one sample, sequenced in a study of blood T cell repertoires in COVID-19. Profiled with immunoSEQ multiplex PCR; TCRdb holds only in-frame clones, not every one. The sample lists under 95,000 clones; 85% were seen once. Sequencing used peripheral blood. These receptors were collected from a man in his fifties or sixties with COVID-19, enrolled during active disease.

This chain uses TRBV30 with TRBJ2-1; TRBD2 matches 11 bases. Trimming removed 0 bases from V and 6 bases from J; junction bases left unmatched: 4. CDR1 and CDR2 (germline): GTSNPN, SVGIG (reference sequence). The CDR3 consists of 15 residues. The CDR3 nucleotides read TGTGCCTGGAGTGTACAAGGACTAGCGGGCAATGAGCAGTTCTTC. Its translation: CAWSVQGLAGNEQFF.

This rearrangement joins TRBV13 to TRBJ2-1, with TRBD1 matching 11 bases. CDR3 length equals 17 residues. Germline CDR1 is PRHDT and CDR2 is FYEKMQ (reference sequence). The ends lost 5 bases at V and 6 bases at J; junction bases unmatched: 12. The CDR3 DNA reads as TGTGCCAGCAGCGCAGTTCTCGGACAGGGGGCAGTCAATGAGCAGTTCTTC. This gives the protein CASSAVLGQGAVNEQFF.

The chain employs TRBV6-5 and TRBJ2-7, with unresolved D. Germline V gene lookup returns CDR1 MNHEY and CDR2 SVGAGI. The length of the CDR3 is 14 residues. The V end was cut by 6 bases, the J end by 0 bases, with 12 bases between. CDR3 protein: CASSRTSPSYEQYF. The CDR3 DNA follows: TGTGCCAGCAGCCGCACTTCACCCTCCTACGAGCAGTACTTC.

The V and J genes are TRBV7-2 and TRBJ1-4; the D is unclear. The CDR3 has 14 amino acids. Per germline, CDR1 SGHTA and CDR2 FQGNSA. Trimming pared 2 bases from V and 8 bases from J, leaving 12 bases between. The CDR3 DNA is TGTGCCAGCAGCTTAACGGGGAGTGGGGAAAAACTGTTTTTT. Its translation is CASSLTGSGEKLFF.

Note on this clone: Other DNA sequences in the same sample also yield this CDR3. J is TRBJ2-7 and V is TRBV7-9, with D possibly TRBD1 on 6 matching bases. The CDR3 has 13 amino acids. V lost 1 base to trimming and J lost 4 bases, with 8 bases between them. Germline CDR1 is SEHNR and CDR2 is FQNEAQ (reference sequence). The chain's CDR3 is CASSLEGVYEQYF. The CDR3 DNA follows: TGTGCCAGCAGCTTAGAGGGGGTTTACGAGCAGTACTTC.

The J gene is TRBJ2-7, the V gene TRBV15, with unresolved D. This CDR3 has 12 amino acids. Trimming cost V 0 bases and J 9 bases, with 9 bases left between them. Germline V gene data show CDR1 as LNHNV and CDR2 as YYDKDF (reference sequence). The CDR3, as DNA: TGTGCCACCAGCAGAGATACGCGGAGGCAGTACTTC. It codes for CATSRDTRRQYF.

V is TRBV5-1 and J is TRBJ2-5; tentatively, D is TRBD2 (6 bases). The CDR3 consists of 12 residues. The ends were cut back, 3 bases at V and 5 bases at J, with 8 bases in the middle. Germline CDR1 and CDR2: SGHRS and YFSETQ. The CDR3 region is CASSYGGETQYF. The CDR3 region has the DNA TGCGCCAGCAGCTACGGAGGGGAGACCCAGTACTTC.

A word on this clone: Other DNA sequences in the sample encode the same CDR3. The rearrangement links TRBV5-1 to TRBJ2-5, with 9 bases fitting TRBD2. This CDR3 contains 13 residues. Germline assignment: CDR1 SGHRS and CDR2 YFSETQ. Trimming cost V 4 bases and J 5 bases; bases outside gene matches: 3. The CDR3 loop is CASSGLAGETQYF. Here the CDR3 DNA reads TGCGCCAGCAGCGGGCTAGCGGGGGAGACCCAGTACTTC.

The chain combines TRBV6-5 with TRBJ2-2, with 9 bases that match TRBD1. Germline lookup yields CDR1 MNHEY and CDR2 SVGAGI. This CDR3 has 15 residues. Trimming cost V 6 bases and J 4 bases; bases outside gene matches: 6. CDR3 region: CASSHRGPGTGELFF. CDR3 DNA sequence: TGTGCCAGCAGCCACAGGGGGCCGGGCACCGGGGAGCTGTTTTTT.

The chain links TRBV13 to TRBJ2-7, with a tentative D call TRBD2 (5 bases). Trimming left V 5 bases short and J 7 bases short, with 12 bases between. CDR1 is PRHDT, CDR2 FYEKMQ, per germline (reference sequence). This CDR3 spans 12 amino acids. CDR3: CASSAGPREQYF. The CDR3 DNA reads TGTGCCAGCAGCGCGGGCCCCCGTGAGCAGTACTTC.

The genes are TRBV7-9 and TRBJ1-4; 9 positions agree with TRBD1. The junction had 8 bases not matched to a gene; V was cut back by 1 base and J by 8 bases. The V gene's germline CDR1 is SEHNR and CDR2 FQNEAQ (reference sequence). CDR3 length equals 16 residues. As DNA, the CDR3 is TGTGCCAGCAGCTTAGTAGGGACAGGGTTCCGAGAAAAACTGTTTTTT. Its translation is CASSLVGTGFREKLFF.

The V and J genes are TRBV15 and TRBJ1-1; 12 bases map to TRBD1. The CDR3 extends over 15 amino acids. Germline V gene data show CDR1 as LNHNV and CDR2 as YYDKDF (reference sequence). Losses at the gene ends were 5 bases for V and 3 bases for J; bases not matched to a gene: 4. The CDR3 loop reads CATSGGTGGDTEAFF. CDR3 coding DNA: TGTGCCACCAGCGGCGGGACAGGGGGCGACACTGAAGCTTTCTTT.

The J gene is TRBJ1-3, the V gene TRBV9; TRBD1 matches 8 bases. Germline-derived CDR1 and CDR2 are SGDLS and YYNGEE. The trim removed 0 bases at V and 8 bases at J, leaving 13 bases unmatched. This CDR3 is 17 amino acids long. The CDR3 region has the DNA TGTGCCAGCAGCGTAGAAGGTTGGCCAGGGGGCGCGTACACCATATATTTT. Protein: CASSVEGWPGGAYTIYF.

This clone occurred many times. Other DNA variants within this sample encode the same CDR3. The V call is TRBV29-1, the J call TRBJ1-1; 7 bases fit TRBD1. V was pared by 6 bases and J by 0 bases, with 4 bases of the junction left unmatched. The CDR3 spans 13 residues. Per the germline V gene, CDR1 is SQVTM and CDR2 is ANQGSEA. The CDR3 coding sequence is TGCAGCGTCAGGGGACAGATGAACACTGAAGCTTTCTTT. This translates into CSVRGQMNTEAFF.

The genes are TRBV28 and TRBJ2-1, with 7 bases that match TRBD2. This CDR3 spans 15 amino acids. Looked up from germline, CDR1 is MDHEN and CDR2 is SYDVKM. V gave up 5 bases and J gave up 3 bases; unmatched junction bases: 7. CDR3 bases: TGTGCCAGCAGTCGATTCAGCGGGGACTACAATGAGCAGTTCTTC. Encoded protein: CASSRFSGDYNEQFF.

The chain couples TRBV30 to TRBJ2-2; 10 bases fit TRBD2. V shed 0 bases and J 6 bases; nucleotides not matched to a gene: 10. Germline V lookup: CDR1 GTSNPN, CDR2 SVGIG (reference sequence). The CDR3 consists of 17 residues. The DNA for the CDR3 is TGTGCCTGGAGTGTTCCGGCGAGCGGGAGGGGGGCCGGGGAGCTGTTTTTT. This encodes CAWSVPASGRGAGELFF. Filled out from reference TRBV30 and TRBJ2-2, the complete variable domain reads SQTIHQWPATLVQPVGSPLSLECTVEGTSNPNLYWYRQAAGRGLQLLFYSVGIGQISSEVPQNLSASRPQDRQFILSSKKLLLSDSGFYLCAWSVPASGRGAGELFFGEGSRLTVL.

This clone was found once. The chain combines TRBV7-2 with TRBJ1-4, with 9 nucleotides matching TRBD1. The length of the CDR3 is 16 residues. V lost 5 bases, J lost 0 bases, and 4 bases stayed unmatched. Per the germline V gene, CDR1 is SGHTA and CDR2 is FQGNSA. CDR3 residues: CASSPGQGTTNEKLFF. CDR3 nucleotide sequence: TGTGCCAGCAGCCCCGGACAGGGGACAACTAATGAAAAACTGTTTTTT.

The gene calls are TRBV24-1 and TRBJ2-7; maybe TRBD1 (6 bases). Trimming cost V 5 bases and J 3 bases, with 10 bases left between them. Germline V lookup: CDR1 KGHDR, CDR2 SFDVKD. The CDR3 length is 13 residues. CDR3 DNA sequence: TGTGCCACCAGTGGGACAGAGAGCTACGAGCAGTACTTC. Protein product: CATSGTESYEQYF.